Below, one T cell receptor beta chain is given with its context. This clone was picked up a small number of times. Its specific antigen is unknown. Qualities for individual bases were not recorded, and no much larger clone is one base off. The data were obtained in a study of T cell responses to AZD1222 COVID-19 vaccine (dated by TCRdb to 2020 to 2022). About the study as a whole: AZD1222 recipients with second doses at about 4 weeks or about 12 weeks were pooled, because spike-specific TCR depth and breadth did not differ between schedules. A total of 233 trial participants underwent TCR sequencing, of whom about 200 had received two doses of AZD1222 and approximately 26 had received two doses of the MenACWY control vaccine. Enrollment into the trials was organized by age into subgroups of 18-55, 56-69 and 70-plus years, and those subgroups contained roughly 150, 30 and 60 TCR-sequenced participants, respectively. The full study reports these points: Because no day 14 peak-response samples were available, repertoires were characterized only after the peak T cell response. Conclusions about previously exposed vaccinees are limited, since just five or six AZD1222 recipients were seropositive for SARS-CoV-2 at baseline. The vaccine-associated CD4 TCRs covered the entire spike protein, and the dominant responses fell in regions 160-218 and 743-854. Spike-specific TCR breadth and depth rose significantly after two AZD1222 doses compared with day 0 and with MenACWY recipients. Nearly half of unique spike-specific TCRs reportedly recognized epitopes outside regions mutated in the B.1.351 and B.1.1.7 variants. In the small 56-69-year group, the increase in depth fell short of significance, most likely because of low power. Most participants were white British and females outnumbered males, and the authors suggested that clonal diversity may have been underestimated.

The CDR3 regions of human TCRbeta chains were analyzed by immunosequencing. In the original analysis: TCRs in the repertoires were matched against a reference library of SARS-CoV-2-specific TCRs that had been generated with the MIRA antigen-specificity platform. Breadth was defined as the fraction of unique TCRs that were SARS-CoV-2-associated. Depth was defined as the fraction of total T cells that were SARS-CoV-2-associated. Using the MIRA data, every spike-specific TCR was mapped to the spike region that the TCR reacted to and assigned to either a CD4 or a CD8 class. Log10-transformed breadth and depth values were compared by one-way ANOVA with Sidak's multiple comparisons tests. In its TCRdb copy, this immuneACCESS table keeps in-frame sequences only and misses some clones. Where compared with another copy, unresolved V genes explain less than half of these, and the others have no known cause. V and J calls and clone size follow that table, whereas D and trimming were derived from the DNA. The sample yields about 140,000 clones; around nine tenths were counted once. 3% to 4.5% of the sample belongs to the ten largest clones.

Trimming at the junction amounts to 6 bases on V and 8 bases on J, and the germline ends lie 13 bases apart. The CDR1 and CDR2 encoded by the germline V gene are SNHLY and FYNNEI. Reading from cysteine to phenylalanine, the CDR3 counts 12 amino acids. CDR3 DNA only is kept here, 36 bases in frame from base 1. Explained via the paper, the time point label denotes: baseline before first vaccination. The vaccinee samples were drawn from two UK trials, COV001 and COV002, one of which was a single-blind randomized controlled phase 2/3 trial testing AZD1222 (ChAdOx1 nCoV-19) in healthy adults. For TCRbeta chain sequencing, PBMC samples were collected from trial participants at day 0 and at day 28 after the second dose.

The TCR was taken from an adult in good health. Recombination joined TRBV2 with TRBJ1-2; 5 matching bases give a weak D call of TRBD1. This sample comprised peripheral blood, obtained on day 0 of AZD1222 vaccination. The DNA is TGTGCCAGCAGCGCGGCGGGGACCGGCTACACCTTC. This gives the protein CASSAAGTGYTF.